Below are 8 T cell receptor beta chains sequenced from a single sample in a study of blood T cell repertoires in COVID-19. Using immunoSEQ multiplex PCR, the repertoire was profiled, and TCRdb retains in-frame clones only, with some absent. The data show 150,000 to 200,000 clones, about 81% seen once. Specimen: peripheral blood. The receptor source for this set is a woman between 55 and 75 years old with COVID-19, enrolled during active disease.

As to this clone: The identical CDR3 is also encoded by other nucleotide sequences in the sample. J is TRBJ2-3 and V is TRBV29-1, with a possible D match to TRBD1 (6 bases). Germline V gene lookup returns CDR1 SQVTM and CDR2 ANQGSEA. The germline V and J ends were trimmed by 5 bases and 4 bases, with 22 bases remaining between them. The length of the CDR3 is 16 residues. The CDR3 loop is CSVPFAGTGNADTQYF. The CDR3 bases are TGCAGCGTTCCATTTGCCGGAACAGGGAACGCAGATACGCAGTATTTT.

This clone was detected a few times. The V and J genes are TRBV5-5 and TRBJ1-4; TRBD1 matches 8 bases. The CDR3 contains 14 residues. After removal of 5 bases from V and 14 bases from J, the junction contained 14 bases not matched to a gene. Per the germline V gene, CDR1 is SGHKS and CDR2 is YYEKEE (reference sequence). The CDR3 protein is CASRLDRVGGLLFF. Here the CDR3 DNA reads TGTGCCAGCAGGCTGGACAGGGTGGGGGGTCTTCTGTTTTTT.

DNA of the CDR3: TGCGCCAGCAACCCGGTCGGTACAGGGGGCGAAAAACTGTTTTTT. It encodes CASNPVGTGGEKLFF. The V and J genes are TRBV5-1 and TRBJ1-4, with 9 bases identical to TRBD1. Per germline, CDR1 SGHRS and CDR2 YFSETQ. The CDR3 has 15 residues. Germline trimming cut 6 bases from V and 8 bases from J; bases unmatched to any gene: 11.

V gene TRBV19 combines with J gene TRBJ1-5, with 7 bases lining up with TRBD1. J was trimmed by 0 bases and V by 5 bases; bases with no gene match: 19. The CDR3 contains 20 residues. The germline V gene encodes CDR1 LNHDA and CDR2 SQIVND (reference sequence). Here the CDR3 reads CASSPPPRTGNLYSNQPQHF. DNA for the CDR3: TGTGCCAGTAGTCCCCCCCCTCGGACAGGTAACCTTTATAGCAATCAGCCCCAGCATTTT.

The V call is TRBV5-5, the J call TRBJ2-1; the D is unclear. V shed 4 bases and J shed 4 bases, with 3 bases lying between them. Germline values: CDR1 SGHKS, CDR2 YYEKEE (reference sequence). The CDR3 loop spans 11 amino acids. CDR3 sequence: CASSPYNEQFF. CDR3 DNA: TGTGCCAGCAGCCCTTACAATGAGCAGTTCTTC.

The chain combines TRBV7-2 with TRBJ2-3; 8 bases agree with TRBD2. Unmatched junction bases numbered 4, after V lost 4 bases and J lost 1 base. The germline V gene encodes CDR1 SGHTA and CDR2 FQGNSA. The CDR3 spans 15 residues. The CDR3 region has the DNA TGTGCCAGCAGCTCAAGCGGGGGACGCACAGATACGCAGTATTTT. As protein: CASSSSGGRTDTQYF.

The CDR3 spells CASWGRNTEAFF. DNA of the CDR3: TGTGCCAGCTGGGGCAGGAACACTGAAGCTTTCTTT. The V and J genes are TRBV28 and TRBJ1-1; a possible D gene is TRBD1 (5 bases). The germline gives CDR1 MDHEN, CDR2 SYDVKM. Trimming pared 8 bases from V and 1 base from J, leaving 8 bases between. The CDR3 loop spans 12 amino acids.

In nucleotides, the CDR3 is TGTGCCAGCAGTGTGCTGTCAGGGGGCGCCTACGAGCAGTACTTC. This sequence encodes CASSVLSGGAYEQYF. The V and J genes are TRBV6-4 and TRBJ2-7, with 8 bases lining up with TRBD1. Germline V CDR1 and CDR2: MRHNA, SNTAGT. V shed 4 bases, J shed 2 bases, and the junction held 7 bases outside the gene matches. The CDR3 runs 15 residues.